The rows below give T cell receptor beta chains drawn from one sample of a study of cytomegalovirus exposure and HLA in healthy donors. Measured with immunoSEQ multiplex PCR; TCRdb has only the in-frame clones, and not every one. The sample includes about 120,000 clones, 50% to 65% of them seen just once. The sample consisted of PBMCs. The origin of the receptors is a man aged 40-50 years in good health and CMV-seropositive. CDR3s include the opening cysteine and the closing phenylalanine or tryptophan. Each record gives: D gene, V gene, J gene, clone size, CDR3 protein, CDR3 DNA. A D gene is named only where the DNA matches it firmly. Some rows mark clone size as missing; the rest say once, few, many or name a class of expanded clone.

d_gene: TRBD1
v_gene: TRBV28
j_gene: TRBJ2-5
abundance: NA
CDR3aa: CASSFPAGGETQYF
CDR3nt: TGTGCCAGCAGTTTCCCGGCAGGGGGCGAGACCCAGTACTTC

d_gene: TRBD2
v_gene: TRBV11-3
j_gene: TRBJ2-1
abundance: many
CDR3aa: CASSLGTSGSRGEQFF
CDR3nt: TGTGCCAGCAGCTTAGGGACTAGCGGGAGTCGGGGTGAGCAGTTCTTC

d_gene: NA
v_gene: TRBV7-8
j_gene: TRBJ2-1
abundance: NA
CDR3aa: CASSLAGTGSQGEQFF
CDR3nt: TGTGCCAGCAGCTTAGCTGGTACAGGGTCACAAGGGGAGCAGTTCTTC

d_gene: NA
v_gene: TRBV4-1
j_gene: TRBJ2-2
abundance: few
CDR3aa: CASSHRDKYNTGELFF
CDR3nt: TGCGCCAGCAGCCACCGGGACAAATATAACACCGGGGAGCTGTTTTTT

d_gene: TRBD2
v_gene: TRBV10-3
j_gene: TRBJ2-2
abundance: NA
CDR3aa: CAISDDHREQLALGTGELFF
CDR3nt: TGTGCCATCAGTGACGACCACCGAGAGCAACTAGCGCTAGGGACCGGGGAGCTGTTTTTT

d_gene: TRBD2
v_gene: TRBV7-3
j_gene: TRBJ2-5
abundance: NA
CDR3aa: CASSLFREGETQYF
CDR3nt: TGTGCCAGCAGCTTATTCAGGGAGGGAGAGACCCAGTACTTC

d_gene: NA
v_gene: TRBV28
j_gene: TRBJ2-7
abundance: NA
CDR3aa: CASSREPSSYEQYF
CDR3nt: TGTGCCAGCAGCAGGGAACCCAGCTCCTACGAGCAGTACTTC

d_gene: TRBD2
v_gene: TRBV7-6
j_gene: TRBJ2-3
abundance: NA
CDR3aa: CASSSGARLDTQYF
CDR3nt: TGTGCCAGCAGTAGCGGGGCCCGGTTGGATACGCAGTATTTT

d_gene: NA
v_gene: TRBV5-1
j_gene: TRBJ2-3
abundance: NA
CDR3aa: CASGGLNADTQYF
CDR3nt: TGCGCCAGCGGGGGGTTAAACGCAGATACGCAGTATTTT

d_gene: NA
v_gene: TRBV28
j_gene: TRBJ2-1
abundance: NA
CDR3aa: CASSWASSNEQFF
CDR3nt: TGTGCCAGCAGTTGGGCCAGTTCTAATGAGCAGTTCTTC

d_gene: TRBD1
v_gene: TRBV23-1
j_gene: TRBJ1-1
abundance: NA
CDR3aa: CASSQWDRGNTEAFF
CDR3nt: TGCGCCAGCAGTCAGTGGGACAGGGGGAACACTGAAGCTTTCTTT

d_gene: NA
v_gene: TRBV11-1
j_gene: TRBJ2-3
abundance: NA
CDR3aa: CASSLGEADTQYF
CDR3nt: TGTGCCAGCAGCTTAGGAGAAGCAGATACGCAGTATTTT

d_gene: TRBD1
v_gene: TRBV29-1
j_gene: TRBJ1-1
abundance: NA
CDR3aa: CSVGRQGRLTEAFF
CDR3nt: TGCAGCGTCGGTCGACAGGGTCGGCTGACTGAAGCTTTCTTT

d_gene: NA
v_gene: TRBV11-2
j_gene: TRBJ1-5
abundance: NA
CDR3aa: CASSSRVSGQPQHF
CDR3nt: TGTGCCAGCAGCTCCAGGGTTTCCGGCCAGCCCCAGCATTTT

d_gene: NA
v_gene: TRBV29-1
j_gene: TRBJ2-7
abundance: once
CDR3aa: CSVGEDEQYF
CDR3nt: TGCAGCGTTGGGGAGGACGAGCAGTACTTC

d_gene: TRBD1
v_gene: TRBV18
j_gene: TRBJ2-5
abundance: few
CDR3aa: CASSPRGTGLGETQYF
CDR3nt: TGTGCCAGCTCACCACGGGGGACAGGGCTGGGGGAGACCCAGTACTTC

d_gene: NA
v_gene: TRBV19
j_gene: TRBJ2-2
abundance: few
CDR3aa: CASSGVGAGELFF
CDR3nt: TGTGCCAGTAGCGGGGTAGGCGCCGGGGAGCTGTTTTTT